The subject of this entry is one T cell receptor beta chain. V lost 4 bases to trimming and J lost 4 bases; unmatched junction nucleotides: 5. This CDR3 comprises 14 residues. Germline assignment: CDR1 SGHTS and CDR2 YDEGEE. The source of the sample is a study of blood T cell repertoires in COVID-19. For the study at large: Donors in the United States, Italy and Spain gave samples during acute or convalescent COVID-19.

The protocol was immunoSEQ multiplex PCR, while the TCRdb copy is restricted to in-frame clones and leaves out a portion. The table records roughly 390,000 clones, more than 75% of them present only once. Input material: peripheral blood. The J gene is TRBJ2-1, the V gene TRBV5-8; TRBD2 matches 7 bases. This sequence was found in a woman in her thirties with COVID-19, enrolled during active disease. This CDR3 is CASSLLGGYNEQFF. CDR3 DNA: TGTGCCAGCAGCCTCTTGGGGGGGTACAATGAGCAGTTCTTC.